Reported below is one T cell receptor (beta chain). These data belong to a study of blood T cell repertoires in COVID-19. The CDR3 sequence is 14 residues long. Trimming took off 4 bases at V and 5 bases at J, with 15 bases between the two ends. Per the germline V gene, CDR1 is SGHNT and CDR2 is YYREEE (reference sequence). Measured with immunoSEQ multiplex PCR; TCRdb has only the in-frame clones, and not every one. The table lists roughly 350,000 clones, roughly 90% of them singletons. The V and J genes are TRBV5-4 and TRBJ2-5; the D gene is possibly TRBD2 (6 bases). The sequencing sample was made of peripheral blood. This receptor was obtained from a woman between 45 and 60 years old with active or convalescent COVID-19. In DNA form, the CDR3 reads TGTGCCAGCAGCCGCAAGCGTGGGGGGGAGACCCAGTACTTC. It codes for CASSRKRGGETQYF.